This T cell receptor (beta chain) was captured in a study of blood T cell repertoires in COVID-19. Across the study: Samples of COVID-19 (acute and convalescent) were obtained from the United States, Italy and Spain.

Repertoires were generated with immunoSEQ multiplex PCR, while TCRdb's copy carries only in-frame clones and drops some. The sample lists under 250,000 clones; around four fifths were seen once. After removal of 4 bases from V and 2 bases from J, the junction contained 8 bases not matched to a gene. CDR1 is SGHDN and CDR2 is FVKESK in the germline V gene. The CDR3 length is 16 residues. V and J are TRBV14 and TRBJ2-3; 8 nucleotides agree with TRBD1. Sequenced input: peripheral blood. This TCR was recovered from a woman aged 60-75 years with active or convalescent COVID-19. The CDR3 sequence: CASSPRQGRSTDTQYF. The CDR3 nucleotides are TGTGCCAGCAGCCCCCGACAGGGGCGATCCACAGATACGCAGTATTTT.